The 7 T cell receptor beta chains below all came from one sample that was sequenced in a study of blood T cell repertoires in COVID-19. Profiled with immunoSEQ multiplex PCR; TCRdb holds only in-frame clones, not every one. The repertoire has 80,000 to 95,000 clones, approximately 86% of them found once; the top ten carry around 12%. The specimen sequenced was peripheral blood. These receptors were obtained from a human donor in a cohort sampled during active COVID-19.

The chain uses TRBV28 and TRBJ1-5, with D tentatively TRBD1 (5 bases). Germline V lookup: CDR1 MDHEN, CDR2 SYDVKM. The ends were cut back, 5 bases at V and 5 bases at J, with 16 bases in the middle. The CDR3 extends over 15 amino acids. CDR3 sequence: CASSHQGGDHQPQHF. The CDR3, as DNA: TGTGCCAGCAGTCACCAGGGAGGGGACCATCAGCCCCAGCATTTT.

The CDR3 sequence: CSVGTSGSKTQYF. CDR3 nucleotide sequence: TGCAGCGTTGGGACTAGCGGGAGTAAGACCCAGTACTTC. This chain links TRBV29-1 with TRBJ2-5; 13 nucleotides line up with TRBD2. This CDR3 has 13 amino acids. The junction had 2 bases not matched to a gene; V was cut back by 4 bases and J by 6 bases. Germline CDR1 reads SQVTM; CDR2 reads ANQGSEA.

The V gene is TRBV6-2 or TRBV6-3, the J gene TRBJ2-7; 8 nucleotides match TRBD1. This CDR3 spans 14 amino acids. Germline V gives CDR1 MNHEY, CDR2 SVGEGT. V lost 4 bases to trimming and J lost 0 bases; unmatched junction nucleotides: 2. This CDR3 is CASSWDRSSYEQYF. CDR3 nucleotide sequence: TGTGCCAGCAGTTGGGACAGGAGCTCCTACGAGCAGTACTTC.

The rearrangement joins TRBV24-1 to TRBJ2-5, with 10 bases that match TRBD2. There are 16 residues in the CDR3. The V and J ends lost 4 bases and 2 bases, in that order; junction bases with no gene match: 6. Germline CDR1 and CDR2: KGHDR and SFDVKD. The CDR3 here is CATSDRLAGQQETQYF. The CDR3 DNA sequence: TGTGCCACCAGTGACCGACTAGCGGGCCAGCAAGAGACCCAGTACTTC.

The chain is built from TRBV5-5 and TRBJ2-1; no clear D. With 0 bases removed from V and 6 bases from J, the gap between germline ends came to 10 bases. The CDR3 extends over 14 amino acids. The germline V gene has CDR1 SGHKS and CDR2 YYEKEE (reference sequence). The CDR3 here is CASSLVAAGNEQFF. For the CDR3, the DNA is TGTGCCAGCAGCTTGGTAGCCGCCGGCAATGAGCAGTTCTTC. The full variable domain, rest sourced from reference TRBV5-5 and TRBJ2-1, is DAGVTQSPTHLIKTRGQQVTLRCSPISGHKSVSWYQQVLGQGPQFIFQYYEKEERGRGNFPDRFSARQFPNYSSELNVNALLLGDSALYLCASSLVAAGNEQFFGPGTRLTVL.

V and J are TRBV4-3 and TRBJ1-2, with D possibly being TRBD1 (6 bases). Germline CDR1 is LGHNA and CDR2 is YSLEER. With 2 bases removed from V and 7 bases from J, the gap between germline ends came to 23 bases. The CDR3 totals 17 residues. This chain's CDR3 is CASSQSVEGGRFFGYTF. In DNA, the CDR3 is TGCGCCAGCAGCCAATCCGTCGAAGGGGGACGGTTTTTTGGCTACACCTTC.

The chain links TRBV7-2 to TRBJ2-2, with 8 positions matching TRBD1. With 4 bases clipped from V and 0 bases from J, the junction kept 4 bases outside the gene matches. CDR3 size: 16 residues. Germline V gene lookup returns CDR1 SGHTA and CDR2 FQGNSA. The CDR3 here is CASSSRTGSNTGELFF. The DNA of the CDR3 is TGTGCCAGCAGCTCTCGGACAGGGTCGAACACCGGGGAGCTGTTTTTT.